This T cell receptor beta chain was sequenced for a study of T cell repertoires in cytomegalovirus infection. Germline assignment: CDR1 DFQATT and CDR2 SNEGSKA (reference sequence). Between the trimmed V and J ends, which lost 4 bases and 6 bases, there was a span of 15 bases. The CDR3 loop spans 14 amino acids. As concerns this clonotype: Its antigen is unidentified.

TCRdb recomputed calls from the reads with MiXCR, one row per CDR3 protein. The sample has approximately 590,000 distinct CDR3 sequences, 35% to 50% seen once; the top ten hold over 45%. Sequencing was performed on cultured PBMCs, taken from culture after CMV antigen stimulation. The rearrangement uses TRBV20-1 and TRBJ2-2; either TRBD1 or TRBD2 may fit D (5 bases each). The source is a human donor in good health (CMV status not recorded). Some clones in this sample may be carry-over from other donors' samples. The CDR3 nucleotides read TGCAGTGCTACCACGGGACCGACCCCCGGGGAGCTGTTTTTT. This encodes CSATTGPTPGELFF.